Shown below are 15 T cell receptor beta chains from a single sample sequenced in a study of blood T cell repertoires in COVID-19. The protocol was immunoSEQ multiplex PCR, while the TCRdb copy is restricted to in-frame clones and leaves out a portion. The sample comprises 120,000 or so clones, 80% to 90% of which are singletons, and approximately 6.3% rests with the top ten. The source material was peripheral blood. Every receptor here comes from a man older than 75 with active or convalescent COVID-19.

V and J are TRBV19 and TRBJ1-5, with 8 nucleotides matching TRBD1. The V gene end was trimmed by 5 bases and the J gene end by 2 bases; junction bases not matched to a gene: 20. Per germline, CDR1 LNHDA and CDR2 SQIVND (reference sequence). The CDR3 is 20 residues long. This chain's CDR3 is CASSLQWRGQGKQRNQPQHF. The CDR3 nucleotides are TGTGCCAGTAGTCTCCAATGGAGAGGACAGGGAAAACAGCGCAATCAGCCCCAGCATTTT.

V usage is TRBV6-6 and J usage is TRBJ2-7; 8 bases fit TRBD1. Trimming at V came to 8 bases and at J to 6 bases, leaving 0 bases not matched to a gene. Germline CDR1 is MNHNY and CDR2 is SVGAGI (reference sequence). The CDR3 contains 10 residues. The CDR3 region is CASQGAEQYF. In nucleotides, the CDR3 is TGTGCCAGCCAGGGGGCCGAGCAGTACTTC.

The V and J genes are TRBV15 and TRBJ1-1; the D gene is possibly TRBD1 (5 bases). V lost 1 base and J 1 base, leaving 10 bases between the germline ends. The CDR3 is made up of 15 amino acids. The germline gives CDR1 LNHNV, CDR2 YYDKDF (reference sequence). CDR3 nucleotides: TGTGCCACCAGCAGAGGGGGGGTTGCGAACACTGAAGCTTTCTTT. Amino acid sequence: CATSRGGVANTEAFF. The full variable domain, rest sourced from reference TRBV15 and TRBJ1-1, is DAMVIQNPRYQVTQFGKPVTLSCSQTLNHNVMYWYQQKSSQAPKLLFHYYDKDFNNEADTPDNFQSRRPNTSFCFLDIRSPGLGDTAMYLCATSRGGVANTEAFFGQGTRLTVV.

This chain connects TRBV7-2 to TRBJ2-1; 7 bases map to TRBD2. Germline loops: CDR1 SGHTA, CDR2 FQGNSA. Trimming removed 6 bases from V and 10 bases from J; junction bases left unmatched: 6. The length of the CDR3 is 12 residues. The CDR3 here is CASRTSGGEQFF. The CDR3 nucleotides are TGTGCCAGCAGAACCTCCGGGGGGGAGCAGTTCTTC.

V is TRBV18 and J is TRBJ2-3; no reliable D call. In germline, CDR1 is KGHSH, CDR2 LQKENI. CDR3 length: 13 residues. Trimming pared 0 bases from V and 1 base from J, leaving 2 bases between. The CDR3 sequence: CASSPPGTDTQYF. CDR3 coding DNA: TGTGCCAGCTCACCACCCGGCACAGATACGCAGTATTTT.

This clone showed up just a few times. The chain carries TRBV5-4 and TRBJ1-1; 7 bases are a match to TRBD1. CDR1 is SGHNT and CDR2 is YYREEE in the germline V gene (reference sequence). With V trimmed by 7 bases and J by 3 bases, 9 bases remained unmatched. The CDR3 covers 14 residues. The CDR3 reads CASSLRGRDTEAFF. The CDR3 nucleotides read TGTGCCAGCTCATTGAGGGGGCGGGACACTGAAGCTTTCTTT.

The rearrangement links TRBV6-2 or TRBV6-3 to TRBJ2-7; the D gene is possibly TRBD2 (7 bases). In germline, CDR1 is MNHEY, CDR2 SVGEGT. V lost 6 bases and J 0 bases, leaving 15 bases between the germline ends. This CDR3 region has 15 residues. CDR3 coding DNA: TGTGCCAGCAGCCCCGCCGGGGGGCGCTCCTACGAGCAGTACTTC. Protein: CASSPAGGRSYEQYF.

The J gene is TRBJ2-3, the V gene TRBV11-3; a possible D gene is TRBD2 (5 bases). Between the trimmed V and J ends, which lost 5 bases and 5 bases, there was a span of 17 bases. In germline, CDR1 is SGHNT, CDR2 YENEEA. The CDR3 sequence is 15 residues long. The CDR3 region has the DNA TGTGCCAGCAGCGCCGGGGTAACCCCCCGAGATACGCAGTATTTT. Amino acid sequence: CASSAGVTPRDTQYF.

This sequence joins TRBV27 and TRBJ1-5; D is unresolved. V shed 2 bases and J shed 3 bases, with 5 bases lying between them. The CDR3 runs to 13 residues. CDR1 and CDR2 (germline): MNHEY, SMNVEV (reference sequence). Here the CDR3 DNA reads TGTGCCAGCAGTTTAGCGGTCAATCAGCCCCAGCATTTT. Amino acids: CASSLAVNQPQHF.

This clone was counted only a few times. The junction shows a germline mismatch at one end, possibly a read error. J is TRBJ2-5 and V is TRBV29-1; unclear D gene. CDR3 length equals 13 residues. Germline CDR1 reads SQVTM; CDR2 reads ANQGSEA. The DNA of the CDR3 is TGCAGCGTGGAAGGCGGCATCCAAGAGACCCAGTACTTC. It translates to CSVEGGIQETQYF.

This sequence joins TRBV12-3 or TRBV12-4 and TRBJ1-2; D is unclear. This CDR3 is built from 11 residues. V lost 4 bases, J lost 7 bases, and 7 bases lay in between. The CDR3 spells CASSSSLGYTF. CDR3 sequence (DNA): TGTGCCAGCAGTTCCTCCCTTGGCTACACCTTC.

This chain uses TRBV9 with TRBJ2-3; 7 bases are a match to TRBD2. The J segment lost 2 bases and the V segment lost 4 bases, leaving 13 bases of the junction unmatched. The CDR3 runs to 17 residues. From germline, CDR1 is SGDLS and CDR2 YYNGEE. CDR3 loop: CASSPPGAGVYTDTQYF. As DNA, the CDR3 is TGTGCCAGCAGCCCCCCTGGGGCGGGGGTCTACACAGATACGCAGTATTTT.

The V and J genes are TRBV7-9 and TRBJ2-1; D not resolved. Between the trimmed V and J ends, which lost 6 bases and 2 bases, there was a span of 11 bases. This CDR3 comprises 14 residues. Germline values: CDR1 SEHNR, CDR2 FQNEAQ (reference sequence). The DNA for the CDR3 is TGTGCCAGCAGACCGGGTGAAGCCTACAATGAGCAGTTCTTC. It specifies CASRPGEAYNEQFF.

V usage is TRBV7-2 and J usage is TRBJ1-4; tentatively, D is TRBD1 (6 bases). Germline assignment: CDR1 SGHTA and CDR2 FQGNSA. The CDR3 contains 14 residues. Trimming took 2 bases from V and 8 from J, leaving 12 bases between them. The CDR3 sequence is CASSLTGWDEKLFF. The DNA of the CDR3 is TGTGCCAGCAGCTTAACAGGGTGGGACGAAAAACTGTTTTTT. The entire variable domain, with the rest obtained from reference TRBV7-2 and TRBJ1-4, is as follows: GAGVSQSPSNKVTEKGKDVELRCDPISGHTALYWYRQSLGQGLEFLIYFQGNSAPDKSGLPSDRFSAERTGGSVSTLTIQRTQQEDSAVYLCASSLTGWDEKLFFGSGTQLSVL.

The chain recombines TRBV2 with TRBJ2-2; D uncertain. CDR3 size: 13 residues. V lost 6 bases and J 3 bases, leaving 8 bases between the germline ends. Germline V gene sequence: CDR1 SNHLY, CDR2 FYNNEI. In DNA form, the CDR3 reads TGTGCCAGCAGGGTCACTTACACCGGGGAGCTGTTTTTT. The encoded protein is CASRVTYTGELFF.